This record covers a single TCR beta chain. What it recognizes is unknown. This entry is derived from a study of siplizumab effects on memory and regulatory T cells. In germline, CDR1 is MNHEY, CDR2 SMNVEV (reference sequence). The CDR3 consists of 13 residues. Trimming pared 3 bases from V and 7 bases from J, leaving 12 bases between. Clones were sequenced by immunoSEQ multiplex PCR, and TCRdb holds only the in-frame ones, with some missing. Of around 100,000 clones listed, roughly 92% are singletons. General study results and limits: Sequences below about 10^-5 frequency were poorly captured. As a result, only a minor fraction of alloreactive clones mapped to unstimulated subsets. In siplizumab cultures, the suppressive function of proliferating Tregs remained unconfirmed. Significantly reduced by siplizumab was the cumulative frequency of alloreactive sequences, namely those traceable to unstimulated CD4+ memory cells. Apparently key alloresponse contributors, naive T cells also seemed more diverse than memory cells.

The V gene is TRBV27, the J gene TRBJ1-2; D unclear. The source material was Tregs sorted from blood. This clonotype was sampled from a human donor in good health. In nucleotides, the CDR3 is TGTGCCAGCAGTTTTTTGGGTGGTGGTGGCTACACCTTC. It specifies CASSFLGGGGYTF.